Sequencing of this TCR beta chain was carried out in a study of T cell repertoires in cytomegalovirus infection. Study background: Selection of CMV epitopes for the study included recently identified HLA-C-restricted and well-studied HLA-B-restricted ones. Evidence of both CMV infection and a matching HLA type came from public TCR beta signatures.

Study results and limitations: Summed frequency of public TCR beta families distinguished CMV carriers with the relevant HLA. The response measured ex vivo was dominated by TCR beta clonotypes (HLA-C-restricted and CMV-specific).

In TCRdb, the reads were re-called with MiXCR into one record per CDR3 protein. This sample has over 95,000 distinct CDR3 sequences, with more than 30% found just once. This CDR3 region has 15 residues. Germline-derived CDR1 and CDR2 are MNHEY and SVGAGI. V was trimmed by 0 bases and J by 7 bases, leaving 10 bases between them. Only a few counts were recorded for this clonotype. No antigen is known for it. The J gene is TRBJ1-6, the V gene TRBV6-5, with D uncertain. Sample: CD8+ T cells from cultured PBMCs, taken from culture after CMV antigen stimulation. The source is a human donor in good health (CMV status not recorded). Some clones in this sample may be carry-over from other donors' samples. CDR3: CASSYSNGYNSPLHF. CDR3 in DNA: TGTGCCAGCAGTTACTCGAACGGGTACAATTCACCCCTCCACTTT.